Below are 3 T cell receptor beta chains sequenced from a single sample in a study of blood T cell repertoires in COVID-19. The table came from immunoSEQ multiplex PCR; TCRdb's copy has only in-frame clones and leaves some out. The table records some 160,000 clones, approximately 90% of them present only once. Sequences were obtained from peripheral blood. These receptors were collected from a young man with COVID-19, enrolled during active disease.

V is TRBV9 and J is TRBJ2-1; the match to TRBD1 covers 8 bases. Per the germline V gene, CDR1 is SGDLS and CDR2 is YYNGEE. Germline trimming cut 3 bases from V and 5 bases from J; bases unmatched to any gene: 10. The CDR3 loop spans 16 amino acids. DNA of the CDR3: TGTGCCAGCAGCGGGTCTCGACAGGGGCAAGACAATGAGCAGTTCTTC. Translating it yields CASSGSRQGQDNEQFF. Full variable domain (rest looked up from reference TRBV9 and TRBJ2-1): DSGVTQTPKHLITATGQRVTLRCSPRSGDLSVYWYQQSLDQGLQFLIQYYNGEERAKGNILERFSAQQFPDLHSELNLSSLELGDSALYFCASSGSRQGQDNEQFFGPGTRLTVL.

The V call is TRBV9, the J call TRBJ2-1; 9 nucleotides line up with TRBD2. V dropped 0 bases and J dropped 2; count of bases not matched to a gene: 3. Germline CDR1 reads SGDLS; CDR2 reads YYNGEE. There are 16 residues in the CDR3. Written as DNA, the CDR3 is TGTGCCAGCAGCGTAGTGACTAGCGGAACCTACAATGAGCAGTTCTTC. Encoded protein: CASSVVTSGTYNEQFF.

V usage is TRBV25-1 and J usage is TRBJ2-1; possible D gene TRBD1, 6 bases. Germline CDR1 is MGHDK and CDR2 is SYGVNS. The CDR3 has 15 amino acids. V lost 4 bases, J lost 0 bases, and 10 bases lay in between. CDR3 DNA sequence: TGTGCCAGCAGTGGGGACAAAAGCTCCTACAATGAGCAGTTCTTC. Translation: CASSGDKSSYNEQFF.